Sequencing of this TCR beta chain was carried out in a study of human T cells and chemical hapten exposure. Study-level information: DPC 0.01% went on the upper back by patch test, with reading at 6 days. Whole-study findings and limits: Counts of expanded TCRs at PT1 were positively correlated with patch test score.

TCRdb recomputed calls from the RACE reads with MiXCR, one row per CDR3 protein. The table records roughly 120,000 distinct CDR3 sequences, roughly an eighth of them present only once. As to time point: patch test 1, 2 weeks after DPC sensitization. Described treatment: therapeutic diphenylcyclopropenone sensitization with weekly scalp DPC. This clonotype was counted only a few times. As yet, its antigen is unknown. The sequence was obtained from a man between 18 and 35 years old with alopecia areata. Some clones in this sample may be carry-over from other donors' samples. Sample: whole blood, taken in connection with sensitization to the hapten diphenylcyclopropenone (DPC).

DNA for the CDR3: TGTGCCAGCAGTGAAGAGGGCGCAAGCACAGATACGCAGTATTTT. Its protein product is CASSEEGASTDTQYF. The genes are TRBV2 and TRBJ2-3, with D unclear. This CDR3 has 15 residues. The V end lost 1 base, the J end lost 0 bases, and 8 bases lay between the germline ends. Germline CDR1 is SNHLY and CDR2 is FYNNEI.